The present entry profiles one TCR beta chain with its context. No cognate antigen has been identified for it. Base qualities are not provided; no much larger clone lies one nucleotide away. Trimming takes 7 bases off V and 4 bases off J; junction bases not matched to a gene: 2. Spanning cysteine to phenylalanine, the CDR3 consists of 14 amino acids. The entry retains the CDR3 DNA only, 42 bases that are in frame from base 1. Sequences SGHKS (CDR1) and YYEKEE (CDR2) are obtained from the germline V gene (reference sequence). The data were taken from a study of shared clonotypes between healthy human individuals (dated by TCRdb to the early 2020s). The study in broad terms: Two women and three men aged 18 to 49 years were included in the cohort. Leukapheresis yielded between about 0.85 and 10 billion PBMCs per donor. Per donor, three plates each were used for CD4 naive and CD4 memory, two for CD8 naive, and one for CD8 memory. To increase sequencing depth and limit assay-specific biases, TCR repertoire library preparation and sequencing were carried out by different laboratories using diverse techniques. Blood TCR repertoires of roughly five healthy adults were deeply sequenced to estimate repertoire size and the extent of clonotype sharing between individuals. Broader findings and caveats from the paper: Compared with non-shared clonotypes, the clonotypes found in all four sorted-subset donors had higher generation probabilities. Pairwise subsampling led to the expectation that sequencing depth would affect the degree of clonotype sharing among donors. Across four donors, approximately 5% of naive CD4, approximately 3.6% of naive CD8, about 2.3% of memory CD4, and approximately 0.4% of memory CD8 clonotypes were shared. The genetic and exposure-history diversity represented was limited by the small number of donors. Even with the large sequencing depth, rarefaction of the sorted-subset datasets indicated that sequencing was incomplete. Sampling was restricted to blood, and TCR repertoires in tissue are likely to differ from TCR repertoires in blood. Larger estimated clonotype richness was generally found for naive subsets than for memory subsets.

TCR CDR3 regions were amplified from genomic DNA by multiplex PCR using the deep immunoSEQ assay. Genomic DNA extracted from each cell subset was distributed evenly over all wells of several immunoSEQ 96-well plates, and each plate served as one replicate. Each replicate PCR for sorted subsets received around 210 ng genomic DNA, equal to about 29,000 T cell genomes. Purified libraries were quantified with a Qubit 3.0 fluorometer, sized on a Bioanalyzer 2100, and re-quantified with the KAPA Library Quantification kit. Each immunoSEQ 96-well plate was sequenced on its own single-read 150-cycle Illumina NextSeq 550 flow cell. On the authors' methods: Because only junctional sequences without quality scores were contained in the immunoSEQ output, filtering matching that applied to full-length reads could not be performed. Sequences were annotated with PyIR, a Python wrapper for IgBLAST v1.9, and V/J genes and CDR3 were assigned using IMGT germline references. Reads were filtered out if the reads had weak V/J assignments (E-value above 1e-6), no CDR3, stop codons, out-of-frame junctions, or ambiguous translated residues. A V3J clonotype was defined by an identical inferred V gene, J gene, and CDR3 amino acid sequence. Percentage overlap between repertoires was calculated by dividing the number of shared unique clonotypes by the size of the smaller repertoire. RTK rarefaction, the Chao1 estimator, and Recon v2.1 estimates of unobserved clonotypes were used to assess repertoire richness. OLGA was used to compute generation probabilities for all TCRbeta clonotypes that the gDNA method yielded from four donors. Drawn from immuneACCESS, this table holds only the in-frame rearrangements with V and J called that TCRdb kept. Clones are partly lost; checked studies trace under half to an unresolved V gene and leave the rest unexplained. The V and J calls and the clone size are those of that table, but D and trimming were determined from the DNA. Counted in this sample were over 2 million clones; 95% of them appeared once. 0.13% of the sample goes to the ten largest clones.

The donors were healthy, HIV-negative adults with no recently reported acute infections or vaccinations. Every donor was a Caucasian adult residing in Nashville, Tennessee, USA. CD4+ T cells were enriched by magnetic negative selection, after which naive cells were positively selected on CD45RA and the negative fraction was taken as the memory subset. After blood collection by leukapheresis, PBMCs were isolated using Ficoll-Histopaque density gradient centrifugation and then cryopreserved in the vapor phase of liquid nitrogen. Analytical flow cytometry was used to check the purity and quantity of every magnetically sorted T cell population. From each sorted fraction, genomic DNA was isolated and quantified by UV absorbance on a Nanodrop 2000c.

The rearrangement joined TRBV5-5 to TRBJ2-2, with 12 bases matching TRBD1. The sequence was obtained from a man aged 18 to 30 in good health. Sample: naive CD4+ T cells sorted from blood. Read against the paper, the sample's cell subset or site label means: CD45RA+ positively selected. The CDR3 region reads CASGTGGVTGELFF. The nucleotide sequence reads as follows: TGTGCCAGCGGGACAGGGGGCGTCACCGGGGAGCTGTTTTTT.